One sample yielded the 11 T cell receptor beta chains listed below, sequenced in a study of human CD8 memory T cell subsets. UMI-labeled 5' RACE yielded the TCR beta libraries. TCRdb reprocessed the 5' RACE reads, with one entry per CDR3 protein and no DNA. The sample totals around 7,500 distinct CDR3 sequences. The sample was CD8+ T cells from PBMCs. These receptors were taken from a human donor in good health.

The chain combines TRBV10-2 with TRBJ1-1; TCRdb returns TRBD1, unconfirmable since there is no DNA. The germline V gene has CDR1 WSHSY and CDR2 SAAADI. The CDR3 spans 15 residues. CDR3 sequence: CASSEDRGLNTEAFF.

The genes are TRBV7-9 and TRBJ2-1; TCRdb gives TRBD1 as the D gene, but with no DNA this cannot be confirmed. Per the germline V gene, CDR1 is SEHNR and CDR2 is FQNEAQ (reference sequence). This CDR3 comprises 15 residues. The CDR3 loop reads CASSGRDRVYNEQFF.

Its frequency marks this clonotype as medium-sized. CDR3 loop: CASSLVYARTIEAFF. V usage is TRBV5-6 and J usage is TRBJ1-1; checking the TCRdb D call of TRBD1 is not possible without DNA. Germline lookup yields CDR1 SGHDT and CDR2 YYEEEE. CDR3 length: 15 amino acids. Full variable domain (remainder filled in from reference TRBV5-6 and TRBJ1-1): DAGVTQSPTHLIKTRGQQVTLRCSPKSGHDTVSWYQQALGQGPQFIFQYYEEEERQRGNFPDRFSGHQFPNYSSELNVNALLLGDSALYLCASSLVYARTIEAFFGQGTRLTVV.

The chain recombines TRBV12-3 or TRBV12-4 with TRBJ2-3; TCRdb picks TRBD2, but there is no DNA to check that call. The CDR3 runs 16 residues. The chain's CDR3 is CASTGTSGESTDTQYF.

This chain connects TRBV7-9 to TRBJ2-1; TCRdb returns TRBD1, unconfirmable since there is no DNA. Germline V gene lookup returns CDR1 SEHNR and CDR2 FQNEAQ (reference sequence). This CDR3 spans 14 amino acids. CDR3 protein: CASTVAGGYNEQFF.

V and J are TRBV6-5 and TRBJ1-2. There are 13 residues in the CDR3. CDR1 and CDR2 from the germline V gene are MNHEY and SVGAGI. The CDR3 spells CASSYREGYGYTF.

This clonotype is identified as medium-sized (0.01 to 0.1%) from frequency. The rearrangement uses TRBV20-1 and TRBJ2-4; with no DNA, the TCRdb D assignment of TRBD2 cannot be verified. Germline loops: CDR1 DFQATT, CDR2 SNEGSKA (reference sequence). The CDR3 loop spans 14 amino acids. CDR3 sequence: CSGLGPGAKNIQYF.

The CDR3 loop reads CASSPNYEGNNQPQHF. The V gene is TRBV28, the J gene TRBJ1-5; TCRdb calls TRBD1, which cannot be checked without DNA. Germline loops: CDR1 MDHEN, CDR2 SYDVKM. CDR3 length equals 16 residues.

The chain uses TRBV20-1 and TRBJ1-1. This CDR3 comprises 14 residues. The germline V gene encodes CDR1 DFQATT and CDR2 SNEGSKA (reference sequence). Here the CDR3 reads CSASYINMNTEAFF.

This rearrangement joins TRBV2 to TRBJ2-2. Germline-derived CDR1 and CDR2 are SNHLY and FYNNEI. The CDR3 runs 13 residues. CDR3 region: CASSELGAGELFF.

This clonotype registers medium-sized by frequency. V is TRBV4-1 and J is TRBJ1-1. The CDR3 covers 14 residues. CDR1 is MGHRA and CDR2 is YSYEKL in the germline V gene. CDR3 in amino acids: CASSSTRRGTEAFF.